The T cell receptor beta chain described here comes from a study of metastatic and nonmetastatic thyroid tumors. About the study: For malignant and benign thyroid patients, tumor or nodule tissue and blood were the sources whose repertoires were compared. Study observations and caveats: Across blood and tumor, TCR beta diversity in malignant thyroid tumors was reportedly significantly higher than in benign nodules.

Source study methods: Building a distant-metastasis classifier for papillary thyroid cancer drew on CDR3 differences across clinicopathological groups. With MiXCR, TCRdb reprocessed the PCR reads. In this record, the V and J calls reflect TCRdb's handling and not the investigators' own analysis. The sample contains about 13,000 clones, approximately 30% of which appear only once. Patients had received no treatment of any kind before thyroid surgery. Of note for this clone: What it binds is unknown.

The V gene lost 4 bases and the J gene lost 2 bases, with 17 bases spanning the gap. The CDR3 is made up of 16 amino acids. CDR1 is SGHRS and CDR2 is YFSETQ in the germline V gene. The V gene is TRBV5-1, the J gene TRBJ2-3; D might be TRBD1 or TRBD2, each matching 6 bases. The sample taken for sequencing was tumor tissue. The clonotype was recovered from a male donor with papillary thyroid cancer or a benign thyroid nodule (not recorded which). Some clones in this sample may be carry-over from other donors' samples. CDR3 DNA: TGCGCCAGCAGCCCCGTGGGGGGCGCGATCACAGATACGCAGTATTTT. This translates into CASSPVGGAITDTQYF.